Included here is one T cell receptor beta chain sequence, with context. Some clones are missing from TCRdb's copy, which holds only in-frame ones; the method was immunoSEQ multiplex PCR. Found here are roughly 62,000 clones, about nine tenths of them singletons; the top ten hold approximately 6%. The CDR3 contains 18 residues. V shed 0 bases and J 1 base; nucleotides not matched to a gene: 5. CDR1 is SGHVS and CDR2 is FQNEAQ in the germline V gene. The data are from a study of blood T cell repertoires in COVID-19. Specimen: peripheral blood. V gene TRBV7-8 combines with J gene TRBJ2-5, with TRBD2 matching 13 bases. This TCR was sampled from a human donor in a cohort sampled during active COVID-19. CDR3 nucleotides: TGTGCCAGCAGCTTAGCGCGACTAGCGGGAGGTGGCCAAGAGACCCAGTACTTC. Its protein is CASSLARLAGGGQETQYF.